This T cell receptor (beta chain) was found in a study of graft-versus-host responses after intestinal transplantation. Regarding the study as a whole: The recipient marrow held GvH clones, and some of them showed up first in ileum or blood.

Worth noting for this clone: The antigen remains undetermined.

Clones were read by immunoSEQ multiplex PCR, and TCRdb kept only the in-frame ones, dropping some. The sample carries under 6,000 clones, 55% to 75% recorded once. The CDR3 loop spans 17 amino acids. The V gene lost 1 base and the J gene lost 4 bases, with 19 bases spanning the gap. Germline V CDR1 and CDR2: LGHNT, FRNRAP. J is TRBJ1-1 and V is TRBV12-5, with D possibly matching TRBD1 (5 bases). The input for sequencing was PBMCs, taken 510 to 550 days after intestinal transplant. The receptor's source is a human patient who received an intestinal transplant, so some T cells may come from the graft donor. The CDR3 region has the DNA TGTGCTAGTGGTTTGGGACAGTCAGGCGTGAGTGGCACTGAAGCTTTCTTT. This codes for CASGLGQSGVSGTEAFF.